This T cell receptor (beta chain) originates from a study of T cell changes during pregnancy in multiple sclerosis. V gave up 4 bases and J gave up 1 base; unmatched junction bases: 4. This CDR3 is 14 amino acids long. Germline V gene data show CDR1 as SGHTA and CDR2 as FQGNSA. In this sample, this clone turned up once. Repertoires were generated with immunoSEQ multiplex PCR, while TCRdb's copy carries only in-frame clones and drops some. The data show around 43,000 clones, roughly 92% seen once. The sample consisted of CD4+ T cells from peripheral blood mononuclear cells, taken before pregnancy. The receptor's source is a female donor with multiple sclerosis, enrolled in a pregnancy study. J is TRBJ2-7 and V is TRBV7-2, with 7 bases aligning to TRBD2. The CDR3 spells CASSSTSASYEQYF. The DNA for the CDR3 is TGTGCCAGCAGCTCCACTAGCGCTTCCTACGAGCAGTACTTC.